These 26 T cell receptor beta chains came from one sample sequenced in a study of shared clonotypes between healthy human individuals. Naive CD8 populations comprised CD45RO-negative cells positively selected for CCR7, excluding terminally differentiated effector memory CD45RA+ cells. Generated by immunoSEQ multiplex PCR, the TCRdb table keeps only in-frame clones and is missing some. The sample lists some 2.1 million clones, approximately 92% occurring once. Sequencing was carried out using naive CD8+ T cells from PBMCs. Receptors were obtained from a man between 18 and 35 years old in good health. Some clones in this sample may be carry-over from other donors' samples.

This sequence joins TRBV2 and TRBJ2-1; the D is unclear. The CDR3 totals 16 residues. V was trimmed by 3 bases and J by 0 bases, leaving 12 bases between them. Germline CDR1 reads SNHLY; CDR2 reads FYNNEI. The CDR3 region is CASSEEFSSSYNEQFF. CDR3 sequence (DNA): TGTGCCAGCAGTGAGGAGTTCTCTAGCTCCTACAATGAGCAGTTCTTC. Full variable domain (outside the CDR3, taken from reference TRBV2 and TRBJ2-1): EPEVTQTPSHQVTQMGQEVILRCVPISNHLYFYWYRQILGQKVEFLVSFYNNEISEKSEIFDDQFSVERPDGSNFTLKIRSTKLEDSAMYFCASSEEFSSSYNEQFFGPGTRLTVL.

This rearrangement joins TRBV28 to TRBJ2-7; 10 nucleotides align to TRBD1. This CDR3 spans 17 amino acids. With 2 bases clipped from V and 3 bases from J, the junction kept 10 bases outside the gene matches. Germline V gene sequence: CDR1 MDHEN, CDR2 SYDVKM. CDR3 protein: CASSLGGRDRGIYEQYF. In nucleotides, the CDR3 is TGTGCCAGCAGTTTAGGGGGGAGGGACAGGGGTATCTACGAGCAGTACTTC.

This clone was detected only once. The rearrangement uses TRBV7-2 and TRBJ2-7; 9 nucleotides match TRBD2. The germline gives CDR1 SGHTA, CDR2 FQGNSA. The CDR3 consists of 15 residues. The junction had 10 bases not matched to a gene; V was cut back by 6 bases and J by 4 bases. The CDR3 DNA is TGTGCCAGCAGTAAAAATAGCGGGAGAGGATACGAGCAGTACTTC. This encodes CASSKNSGRGYEQYF.

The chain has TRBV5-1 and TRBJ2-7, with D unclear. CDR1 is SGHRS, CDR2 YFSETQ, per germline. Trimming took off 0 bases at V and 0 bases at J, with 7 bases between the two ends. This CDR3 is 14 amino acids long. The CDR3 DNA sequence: TGCGCCAGCAGCTTGGGGGCGGACTCCTACGAGCAGTACTTC. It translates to CASSLGADSYEQYF.

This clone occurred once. CDR3 bases: TGTGCCAGCAACTCGCCGGGGGGTGTGATGAACACTGAAGCTTTCTTT. It specifies CASNSPGGVMNTEAFF. The chain links TRBV9 to TRBJ1-1, with TRBD1 as a possible D gene (5 bases). Per the germline V gene, CDR1 is SGDLS and CDR2 is YYNGEE. Trimming removed 6 bases at V and 0 bases at J, with 18 bases between. The CDR3 sequence is 16 residues long.

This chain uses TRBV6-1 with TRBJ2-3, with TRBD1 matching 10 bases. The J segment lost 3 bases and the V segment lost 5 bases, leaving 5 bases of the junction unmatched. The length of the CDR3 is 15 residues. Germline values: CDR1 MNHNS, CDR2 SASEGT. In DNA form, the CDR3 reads TGTGCCAGCAGTCCTGACAGGGGGCATACAGATACGCAGTATTTT. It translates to CASSPDRGHTDTQYF.

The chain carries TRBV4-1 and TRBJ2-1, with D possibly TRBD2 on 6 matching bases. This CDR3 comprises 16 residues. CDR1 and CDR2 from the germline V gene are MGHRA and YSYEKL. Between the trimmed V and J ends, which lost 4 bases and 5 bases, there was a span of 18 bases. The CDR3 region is CASSRLGAGTDNEQFF. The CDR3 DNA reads TGCGCCAGCAGCCGCCTCGGGGCGGGAACGGACAATGAGCAGTTCTTC.

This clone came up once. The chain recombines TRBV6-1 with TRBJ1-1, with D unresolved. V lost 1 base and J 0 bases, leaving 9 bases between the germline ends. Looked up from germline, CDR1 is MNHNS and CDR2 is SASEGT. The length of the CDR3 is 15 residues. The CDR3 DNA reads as TGTGCCAGCAGTGAAGACAATCGAATGAACACTGAAGCTTTCTTT. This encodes CASSEDNRMNTEAFF.

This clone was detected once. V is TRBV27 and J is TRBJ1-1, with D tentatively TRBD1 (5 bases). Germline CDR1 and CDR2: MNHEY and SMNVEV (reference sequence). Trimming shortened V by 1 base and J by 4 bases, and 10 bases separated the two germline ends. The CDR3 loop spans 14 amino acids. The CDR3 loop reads CASSLYQGGTEAFF. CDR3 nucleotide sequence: TGTGCCAGCAGTTTATATCAGGGCGGCACTGAAGCTTTCTTT.

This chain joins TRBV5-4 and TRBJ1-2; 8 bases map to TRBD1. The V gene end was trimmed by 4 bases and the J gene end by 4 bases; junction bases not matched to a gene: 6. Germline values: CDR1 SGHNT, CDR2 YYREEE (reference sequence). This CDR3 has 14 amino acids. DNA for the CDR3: TGTGCCAGCAGCCCGGACAGGGCCCTCTATGGCTACACCTTC. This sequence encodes CASSPDRALYGYTF.

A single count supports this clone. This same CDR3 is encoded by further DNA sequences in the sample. CDR3 DNA sequence: TGCAGCGTGCGTGGACGGGACTACAATGAGCAGTTCTTC. Encoded protein: CSVRGRDYNEQFF. This chain uses TRBV29-1 with TRBJ2-1; tentative D call: TRBD2 (5 bases). Germline-derived CDR1 and CDR2 are SQVTM and ANQGSEA. Trimming took off 6 bases at V and 3 bases at J, with 12 bases between the two ends. This CDR3 is 13 amino acids long.

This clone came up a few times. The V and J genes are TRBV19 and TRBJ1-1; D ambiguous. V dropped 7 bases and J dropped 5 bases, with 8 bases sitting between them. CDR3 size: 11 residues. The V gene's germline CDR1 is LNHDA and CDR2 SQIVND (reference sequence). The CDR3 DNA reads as TGTGCCAGTAACGTTGGTACTGAAGCTTTCTTT. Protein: CASNVGTEAFF.

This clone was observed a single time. The CDR3 reads CASSEFRGANTEAFF. As DNA, the CDR3 is TGTGCCAGCAGTGAATTTAGGGGAGCAAACACTGAAGCTTTCTTT. V usage is TRBV6-1 and J usage is TRBJ1-1; possible D gene TRBD1, 5 bases. In germline, CDR1 is MNHNS, CDR2 SASEGT. The CDR3 runs to 15 residues. V gave up 2 bases and J gave up 2 bases, with 12 bases separating them.

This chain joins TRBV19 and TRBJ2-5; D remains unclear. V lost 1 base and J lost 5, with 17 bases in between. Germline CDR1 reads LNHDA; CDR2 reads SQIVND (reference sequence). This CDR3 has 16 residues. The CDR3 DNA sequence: TGTGCCAGTAGTATAGGGGTCATGGGCAACGGGGAGACCCAGTACTTC. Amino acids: CASSIGVMGNGETQYF.

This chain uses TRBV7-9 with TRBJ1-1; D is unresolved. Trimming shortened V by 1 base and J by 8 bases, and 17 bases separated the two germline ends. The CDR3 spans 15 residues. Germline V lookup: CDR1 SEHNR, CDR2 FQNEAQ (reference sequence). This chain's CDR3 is CASSLELMGGPEAFF. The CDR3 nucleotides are TGTGCCAGCAGCTTAGAGCTCATGGGAGGGCCCGAAGCTTTCTTT.

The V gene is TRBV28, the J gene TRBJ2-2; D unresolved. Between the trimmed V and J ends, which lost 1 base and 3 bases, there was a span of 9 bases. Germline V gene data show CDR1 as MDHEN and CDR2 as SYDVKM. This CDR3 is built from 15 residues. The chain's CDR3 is CASSLYHLYTGELFF. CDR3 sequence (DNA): TGTGCCAGCAGTTTATATCACTTGTACACCGGGGAGCTGTTTTTT.

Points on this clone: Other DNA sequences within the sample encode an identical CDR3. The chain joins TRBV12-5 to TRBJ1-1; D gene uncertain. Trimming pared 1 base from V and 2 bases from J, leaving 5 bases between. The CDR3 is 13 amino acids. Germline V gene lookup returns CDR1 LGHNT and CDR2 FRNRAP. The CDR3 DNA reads TGTGCTAGTGGTTTGGCGATAAACACTGAAGCTTTCTTT. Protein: CASGLAINTEAFF.

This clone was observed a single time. CDR3 coding DNA: TGTGCCAGCAGTTTATACCTGGACAGTGTTACCTACGAGCAGTACTTC. Translating gives CASSLYLDSVTYEQYF. The chain joins TRBV27 to TRBJ2-7, with D possibly TRBD1 on 6 matching bases. V was clipped by 1 base and J by 2 bases, with 15 bases between them. CDR3 length: 16 residues. Per germline, CDR1 MNHEY and CDR2 SMNVEV (reference sequence).

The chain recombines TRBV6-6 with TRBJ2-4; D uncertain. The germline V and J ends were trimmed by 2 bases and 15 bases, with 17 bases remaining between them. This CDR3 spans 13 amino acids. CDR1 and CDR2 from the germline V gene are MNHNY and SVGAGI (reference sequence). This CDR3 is CASSYEYPELAYF. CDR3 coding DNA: TGTGCCAGCAGTTACGAATACCCAGAGTTAGCGTACTTC.

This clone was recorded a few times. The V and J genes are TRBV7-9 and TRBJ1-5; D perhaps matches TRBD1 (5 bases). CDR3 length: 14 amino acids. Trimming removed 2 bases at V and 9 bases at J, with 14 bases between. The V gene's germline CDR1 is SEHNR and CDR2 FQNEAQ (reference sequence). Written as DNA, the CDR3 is TGTGCCAGCAGCTTATCAGACCCCGGGGGGCCCCAGCATTTT. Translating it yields CASSLSDPGGPQHF. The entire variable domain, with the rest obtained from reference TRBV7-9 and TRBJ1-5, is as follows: DTGVSQNPRHKITKRGQNVTFRCDPISEHNRLYWYRQTLGQGPEFLTYFQNEAQLEKSRLLSDRFSAERPKGSFSTLEIQRTEQGDSAMYLCASSLSDPGGPQHFGDGTRLSIL.

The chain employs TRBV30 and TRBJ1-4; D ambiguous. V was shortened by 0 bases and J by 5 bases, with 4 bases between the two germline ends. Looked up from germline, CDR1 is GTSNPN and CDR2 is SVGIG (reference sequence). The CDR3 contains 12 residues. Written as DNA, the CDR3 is TGTGCCTGGAGTGTCCTAAATGAAAAACTGTTTTTT. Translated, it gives CAWSVLNEKLFF.

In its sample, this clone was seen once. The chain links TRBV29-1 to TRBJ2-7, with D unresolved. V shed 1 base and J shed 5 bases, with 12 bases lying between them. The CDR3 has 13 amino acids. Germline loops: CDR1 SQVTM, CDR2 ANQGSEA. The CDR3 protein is CSVEVRDRHEQYF. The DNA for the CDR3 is TGCAGCGTTGAAGTCCGCGACCGCCACGAGCAGTACTTC.

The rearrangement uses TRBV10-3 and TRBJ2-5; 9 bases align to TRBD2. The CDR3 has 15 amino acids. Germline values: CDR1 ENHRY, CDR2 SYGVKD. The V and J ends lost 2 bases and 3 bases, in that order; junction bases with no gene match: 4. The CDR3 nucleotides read TGTGCCATCAGTGAGGGGTCTAGCGGGGAAGAGACCCAGTACTTC. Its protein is CAISEGSSGEETQYF.

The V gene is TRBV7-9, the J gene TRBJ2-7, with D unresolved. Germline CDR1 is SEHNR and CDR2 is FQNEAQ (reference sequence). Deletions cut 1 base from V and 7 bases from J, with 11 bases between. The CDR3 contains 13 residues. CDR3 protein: CASSLGRGWEQYF. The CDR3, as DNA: TGTGCCAGCAGCTTAGGGAGAGGATGGGAGCAGTACTTC.

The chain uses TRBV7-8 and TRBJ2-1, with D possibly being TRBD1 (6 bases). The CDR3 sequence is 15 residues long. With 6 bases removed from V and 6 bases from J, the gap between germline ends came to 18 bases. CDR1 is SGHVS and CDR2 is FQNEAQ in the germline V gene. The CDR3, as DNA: TGTGCCAGCAGTTCCCGGGACACTGACCCCAATGAGCAGTTCTTC. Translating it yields CASSSRDTDPNEQFF.

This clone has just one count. This CDR3 is CASSLFGPGGEKLFF. DNA of the CDR3: TGTGCCAGCAGCTTATTTGGCCCGGGGGGCGAAAAACTGTTTTTT. The rearrangement joins TRBV7-9 to TRBJ1-4; a possible D gene is TRBD1 (6 bases). Germline loops: CDR1 SEHNR, CDR2 FQNEAQ (reference sequence). The V gene lost 2 bases and the J gene lost 8 bases, with 15 bases spanning the gap. The CDR3 contains 15 residues.